Presented here are 19 T cell receptor beta chains from one specimen sequenced in a study of Graves' ophthalmopathy and Graves' hyperthyroidism. Scientists amplified the TCR beta CDR3 regions from RNA transcripts. HTBI primers were employed in first-round RT-PCR, then a second-round multiplex PCR followed. TCRdb recomputed calls from the multiplex PCR reads with MiXCR, one row per CDR3 protein. The sample shows approximately 460,000 distinct CDR3 sequences, approximately 15% of them seen only once. Sequencing was performed on blood. These receptors came from a woman in her twenties or thirties with Graves' ophthalmopathy.

Turning to this clonotype: This could be a read error, since a much larger clone is one nucleotide away. Because the CDR3 is missing its conserved closing phenylalanine or tryptophan, this is likely a read error. V is TRBV7-2 and J is TRBJ1-2; D may be TRBD1 (6 bases). V was clipped by 10 bases and J by 4 bases, with 22 bases between them. Germline CDR1 reads SGHTA; CDR2 reads FQGNSA. The CDR3 is 15 amino acids. CDR3 sequence (DNA): TGTGCCATCTCCGGGACACCTCAGGAGGGCTATGGCTACACCGTC. Protein product: CAISGTPQEGYGYTV.

With respect to this clonotype: A read error may explain this, as a much larger clone is one base away. Lacking the conserved final phenylalanine or tryptophan, this CDR3 likely reflects a read error. The rearrangement uses TRBV12-3 or TRBV12-4 and TRBJ1-1; D remains ambiguous. This CDR3 spans 13 amino acids. Trimming stripped 3 bases from V and 3 bases from J, with 8 bases between. CDR3 nucleotides: TGTGCCAGCAGTTTCGAAAGGTACACTGAAGCTTTCTTG. It codes for CASSFERYTEAFL.

Ten or more counts support this clonotype. DNA of the CDR3: TGCGCCAGCAGCCTGCGACAGGGCTCTCAGCCCCAGCATTTT. It specifies CASSLRQGSQPQHF. The J gene is TRBJ1-5, the V gene TRBV4-1; TRBD1 aligns across 7 bases. CDR3 length: 14 amino acids. V lost 4 bases to trimming and J lost 6 bases; unmatched junction nucleotides: 6. Germline CDR1 and CDR2: MGHRA and YSYEKL.

There are many counts of this clonotype. J is TRBJ1-6 and V is TRBV9; TRBD1 agrees at 9 bases. Unmatched junction bases numbered 10, after V lost 0 bases and J lost 9 bases. The germline V gene encodes CDR1 SGDLS and CDR2 YYNGEE. The CDR3 is 17 amino acids. CDR3 sequence: CASSVAPAGTGLSPLHF. The CDR3 DNA follows: TGTGCCAGCAGCGTAGCCCCCGCCGGGACAGGGCTTTCACCCCTCCACTTT.

The sample holds many counts of this clonotype. The chain links TRBV11-3 to TRBJ2-2; TRBD2 is a possible D gene (5 bases). The CDR3 loop spans 15 amino acids. Germline CDR1 SGHNT, CDR2 YENEEA. Trimming left V 4 bases short and J 8 bases short, with 17 bases between. The CDR3 sequence: CASSSDEGRIGELFF. CDR3 in DNA: TGTGCCAGCAGCTCTGATGAGGGAAGGATTGGGGAGCTGTTTTTT.

Ten or more counts support this clonotype. The rearrangement links TRBV28 to TRBJ1-5, with a weak D call TRBD1 (5 bases). Germline V gives CDR1 MDHEN, CDR2 SYDVKM. Trimming pared 7 bases from V and 0 bases from J, leaving 16 bases between. The CDR3 totals 16 residues. CDR3 protein: CASTLLTDSSNQPQHF. The CDR3 DNA is TGTGCCAGCACCCTACTGACAGACAGTAGCAATCAGCCCCAGCATTTT.

This clonotype was detected many times. The chain employs TRBV28 and TRBJ2-5; no firm D call. This CDR3 is built from 15 residues. The germline V gene has CDR1 MDHEN and CDR2 SYDVKM. Trimming removed 4 bases at V and 1 base at J, with 13 bases between. The CDR3 here is CASSSLTIIQETQYF. In nucleotides, the CDR3 is TGTGCCAGCAGTTCCCTCACGATCATCCAAGAGACCCAGTACTTC.

This clonotype was seen repeatedly, ten times or more. This sequence joins TRBV7-8 and TRBJ2-7; 9 nucleotides agree with TRBD1. The length of the CDR3 is 14 residues. V lost 3 bases to trimming and J lost 3 bases; unmatched junction nucleotides: 3. The germline V gene has CDR1 SGHVS and CDR2 FQNEAQ. CDR3 loop: CASSFSDRGYEQYF. CDR3 DNA sequence: TGTGCCAGCAGCTTCTCGGACAGGGGCTACGAGCAGTACTTC.

In this sample, this clonotype turned up many times. The chain has TRBV7-9 and TRBJ2-2; maybe TRBD2 (5 bases). V was clipped by 8 bases and J by 4 bases, with 14 bases between them. Germline loops: CDR1 SEHNR, CDR2 FQNEAQ (reference sequence). This CDR3 contains 14 residues. CDR3: CASWRPPSTGELFF. The DNA for the CDR3 is TGTGCCAGCTGGAGGCCTCCGAGCACCGGGGAGCTGTTTTTT.

This clonotype was seen many times. This sequence joins TRBV6-5 and TRBJ1-5; D possibly corresponds to TRBD1 (5 bases). The CDR3 consists of 14 residues. Germline V lookup: CDR1 MNHEY, CDR2 SVGAGI. V was trimmed by 3 bases and J by 4 bases, leaving 10 bases between them. CDR3 protein: CASSYGRANQPQHF. The CDR3 DNA reads TGTGCCAGCAGTTATGGCAGGGCGAATCAGCCCCAGCATTTT.

V gene TRBV2 combines with J gene TRBJ1-6; D not resolved. CDR3 length: 14 residues. V lost 3 bases to trimming and J lost 11 bases, with 14 bases between them. Germline-derived CDR1 and CDR2 are SNHLY and FYNNEI. CDR3 DNA sequence: TGTGCCAGCAGTGAGTCCACCTTTGACGCACCCCTCCACTTT. Encoded protein: CASSESTFDAPLHF.

This clonotype was observed many times. This chain links TRBV15 with TRBJ1-2; TRBD1 matches 8 bases. V lost 2 bases to trimming and J lost 8 bases; unmatched junction nucleotides: 4. CDR3 size: 13 residues. From germline, CDR1 is LNHNV and CDR2 YYDKDF (reference sequence). In DNA, the CDR3 is TGTGCCACCAGCAGACGGACAGGGCTAGGCTACACCTTC. It yields the protein CATSRRTGLGYTF.

The gene calls are TRBV13 and TRBJ1-1; TRBD1 is a possible D gene (5 bases). The CDR3 consists of 14 residues. V dropped 4 bases and J dropped 1 base, with 10 bases sitting between them. CDR1 and CDR2 (germline): PRHDT, FYEKMQ (reference sequence). CDR3 sequence (DNA): TGTGCCAGCAGCTCCGGGGCGGCGAACACTGAAGCTTTCTTT. This gives the protein CASSSGAANTEAFF.

This clonotype was observed many times. This chain connects TRBV9 to TRBJ1-2; D not resolved. The germline V gene encodes CDR1 SGDLS and CDR2 YYNGEE. The CDR3 extends over 11 amino acids. Trimming stripped 7 bases from V and 4 bases from J, with 8 bases between. CDR3 sequence (DNA): TGTGCCAGCGACTCAGCCTATGGCTACACCTTC. It is translated as CASDSAYGYTF.

There are many counts of this clonotype. This sequence joins TRBV5-4 and TRBJ2-7, with D tentatively TRBD1 (5 bases). Germline CDR1 is SGHNT and CDR2 is YYREEE (reference sequence). V was shortened by 1 base and J by 4 bases, with 9 bases between the two germline ends. The CDR3 spans 13 residues. CDR3 DNA sequence: TGTGCCAGCAGCTTGAAAGGGGTATACGAGCAGTACTTC. Translated: CASSLKGVYEQYF.

This clonotype was observed many times. V gene TRBV19 combines with J gene TRBJ1-5; the D gene is possibly TRBD1 (6 bases). Germline lookup yields CDR1 LNHDA and CDR2 SQIVND (reference sequence). Trimming stripped 10 bases from V and 4 bases from J, with 14 bases between. This CDR3 is 13 amino acids long. CDR3: CATSTGLNQPQHF. Here the CDR3 DNA reads TGTGCCACTTCGACAGGTCTGAATCAGCCCCAGCATTTT.

There are many counts of this clonotype. This rearrangement joins TRBV5-5 to TRBJ1-5, with TRBD1 identical over 8 bases. The V gene's germline CDR1 is SGHKS and CDR2 YYEKEE (reference sequence). The CDR3 totals 16 residues. V lost 5 bases and J lost 2; bases outside the gene matches: 9. The CDR3 here is CASSEYLGQGNQPQHF. DNA for the CDR3: TGTGCCAGCAGTGAATACCTGGGACAGGGCAATCAGCCCCAGCATTTT. The whole variable domain, filled in from reference TRBV5-5 and TRBJ1-5, reads DAGVTQSPTHLIKTRGQQVTLRCSPISGHKSVSWYQQVLGQGPQFIFQYYEKEERGRGNFPDRFSARQFPNYSSELNVNALLLGDSALYLCASSEYLGQGNQPQHFGDGTRLSIL.

This clonotype appeared many times. This chain connects TRBV6-1 to TRBJ1-2; the D gene is possibly TRBD1 (5 bases). Per germline, CDR1 MNHNS and CDR2 SASEGT. The length of the CDR3 is 15 residues. The ends were cut back, 0 bases at V and 4 bases at J, with 12 bases in the middle. DNA for the CDR3: TGTGCCAGCAGTGAAGCGCAATCAGGGATCTATGGCTACACCTTC. Translation: CASSEAQSGIYGYTF.

This clonotype has ten or more counts. This chain joins TRBV11-2 and TRBJ2-5; D gene unclear. The CDR3 runs 14 residues. The germline CDR1 and CDR2 sequences are SGHAT and FQNNGV. V was pared by 5 bases and J by 7 bases, with 17 bases between. The CDR3 DNA reads as TGTGCCAGCAGCGCCTACTCTGGGGTTGGGACCCAGTACTTC. This codes for CASSAYSGVGTQYF.